This T cell receptor (beta chain) comes out of a study of shared clonotypes between healthy human individuals. The protocol was immunoSEQ multiplex PCR, while the TCRdb copy is restricted to in-frame clones and leaves out a portion. The sample has roughly 1 million clones; about 76% are singletons. The CDR3 covers 15 residues. V lost 4 bases, J lost 0 bases, and 14 bases lay in between. The V gene is TRBV5-3, the J gene TRBJ2-7, with D maybe TRBD2 (5 bases). TRBV5-3 is reported as an ORF; its role is uncertain. The sequence was collected from a man between 18 and 35 years old in good health. The sequencing input was memory CD4+ T cells sorted from blood. Subset reported: CD45RA-negative fraction. Written as DNA, the CDR3 is TGTGCCAGAAGCGCGGAGGCAGCTAGCTCCTACGAGCAGTACTTC. Protein: CARSAEAASSYEQYF.